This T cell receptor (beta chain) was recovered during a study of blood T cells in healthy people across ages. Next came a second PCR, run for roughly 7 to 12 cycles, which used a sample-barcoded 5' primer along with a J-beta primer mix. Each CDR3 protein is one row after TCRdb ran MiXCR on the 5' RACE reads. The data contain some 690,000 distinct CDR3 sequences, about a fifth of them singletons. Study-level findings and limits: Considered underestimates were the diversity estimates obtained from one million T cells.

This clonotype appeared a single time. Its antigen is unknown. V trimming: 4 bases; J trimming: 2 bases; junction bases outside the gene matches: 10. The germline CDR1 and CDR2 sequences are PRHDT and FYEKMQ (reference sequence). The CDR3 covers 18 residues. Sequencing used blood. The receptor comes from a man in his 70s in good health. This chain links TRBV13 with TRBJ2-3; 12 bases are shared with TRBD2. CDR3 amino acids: CASSSRTTSGGITDTQYF. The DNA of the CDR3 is TGTGCCAGCAGCTCAAGAACGACTAGCGGGGGAATCACAGATACGCAGTATTTT.